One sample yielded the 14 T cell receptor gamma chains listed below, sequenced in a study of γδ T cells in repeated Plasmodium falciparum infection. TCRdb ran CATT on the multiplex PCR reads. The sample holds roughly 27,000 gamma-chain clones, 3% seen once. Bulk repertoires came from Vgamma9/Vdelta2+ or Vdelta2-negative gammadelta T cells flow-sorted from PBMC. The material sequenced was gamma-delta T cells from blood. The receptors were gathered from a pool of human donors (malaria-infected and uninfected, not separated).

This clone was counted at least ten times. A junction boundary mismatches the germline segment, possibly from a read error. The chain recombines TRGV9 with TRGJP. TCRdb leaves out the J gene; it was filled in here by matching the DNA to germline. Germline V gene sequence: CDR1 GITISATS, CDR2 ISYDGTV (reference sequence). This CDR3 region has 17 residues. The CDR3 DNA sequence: TGTGCCTTGCGGGAGTCTGCTCTGGGGTTGGGCAAAAAAATCAAGGTATTT. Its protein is CALRESALGLGKKIKVF.

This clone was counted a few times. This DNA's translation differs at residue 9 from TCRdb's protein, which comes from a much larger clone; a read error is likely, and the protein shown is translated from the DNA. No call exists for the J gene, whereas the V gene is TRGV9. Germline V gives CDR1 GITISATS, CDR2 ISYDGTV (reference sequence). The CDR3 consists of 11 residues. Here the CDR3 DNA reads TGTGCCTTGTGGGAGGATCATAAGAGACTCTTT. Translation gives CALWEDHKRLF.

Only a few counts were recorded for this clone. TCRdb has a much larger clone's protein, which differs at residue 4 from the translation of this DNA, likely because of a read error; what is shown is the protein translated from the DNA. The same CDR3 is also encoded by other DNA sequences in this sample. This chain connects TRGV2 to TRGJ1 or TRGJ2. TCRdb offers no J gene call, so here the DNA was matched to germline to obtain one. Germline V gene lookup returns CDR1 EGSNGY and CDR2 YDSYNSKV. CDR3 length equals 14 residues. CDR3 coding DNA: TGTGCCACCCGGGACGGTCGACCCTATTATAAGAAACTCTTT. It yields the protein CATRDGRPYYKKLF.

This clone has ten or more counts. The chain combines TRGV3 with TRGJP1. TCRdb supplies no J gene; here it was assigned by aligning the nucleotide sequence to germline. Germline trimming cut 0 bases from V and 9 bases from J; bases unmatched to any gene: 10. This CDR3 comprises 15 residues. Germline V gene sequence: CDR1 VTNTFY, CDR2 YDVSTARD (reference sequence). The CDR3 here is CATWDRPLFRWFKIF. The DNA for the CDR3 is TGTGCCACCTGGGACAGGCCCTTGTTTCGTTGGTTCAAGATATTT.

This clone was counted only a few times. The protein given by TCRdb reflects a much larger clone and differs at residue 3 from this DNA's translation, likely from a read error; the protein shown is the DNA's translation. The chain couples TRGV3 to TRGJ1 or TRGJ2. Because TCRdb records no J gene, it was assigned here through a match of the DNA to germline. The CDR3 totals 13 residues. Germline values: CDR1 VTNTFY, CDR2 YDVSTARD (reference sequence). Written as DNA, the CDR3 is TGTGCCCCCTGGGAGTTGAATTATTATAAGAAACTCTTT. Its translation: CAPWELNYYKKLF.

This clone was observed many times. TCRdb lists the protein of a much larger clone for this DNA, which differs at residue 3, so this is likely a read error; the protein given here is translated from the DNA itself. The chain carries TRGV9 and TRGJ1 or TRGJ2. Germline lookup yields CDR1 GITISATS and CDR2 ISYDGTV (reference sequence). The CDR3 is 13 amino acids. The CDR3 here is CASWEVNYYKKLF. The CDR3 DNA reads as TGTGCCTCGTGGGAGGTGAATTATTATAAGAAACTCTTT.

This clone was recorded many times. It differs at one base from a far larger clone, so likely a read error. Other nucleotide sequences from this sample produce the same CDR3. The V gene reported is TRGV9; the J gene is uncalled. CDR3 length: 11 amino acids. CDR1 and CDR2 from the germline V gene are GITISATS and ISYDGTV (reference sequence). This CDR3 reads CALWEDHKKLF. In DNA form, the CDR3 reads TGTGCCTTGTGGGAGGATCATAAGAAGCTCTTT.

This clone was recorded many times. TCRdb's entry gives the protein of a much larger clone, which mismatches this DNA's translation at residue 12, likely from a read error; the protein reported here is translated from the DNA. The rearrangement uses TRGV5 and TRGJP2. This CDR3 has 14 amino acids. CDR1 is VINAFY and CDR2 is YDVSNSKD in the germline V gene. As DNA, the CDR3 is TGTGCCACCTGGGACAAACGTAGTGATTGGATCGAGACGTTT. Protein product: CATWDKRSDWIETF.

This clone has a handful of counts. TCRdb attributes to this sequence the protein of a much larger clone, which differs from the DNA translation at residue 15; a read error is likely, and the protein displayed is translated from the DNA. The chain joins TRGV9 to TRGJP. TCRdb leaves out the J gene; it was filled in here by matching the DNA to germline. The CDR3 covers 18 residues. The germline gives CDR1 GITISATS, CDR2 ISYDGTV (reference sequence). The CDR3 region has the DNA TGTGCCTTGTGGGAGGTGACCCAATCGGAGTTGGGCAAAAAAAGCAAGGTATTT. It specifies CALWEVTQSELGKKSKVF.

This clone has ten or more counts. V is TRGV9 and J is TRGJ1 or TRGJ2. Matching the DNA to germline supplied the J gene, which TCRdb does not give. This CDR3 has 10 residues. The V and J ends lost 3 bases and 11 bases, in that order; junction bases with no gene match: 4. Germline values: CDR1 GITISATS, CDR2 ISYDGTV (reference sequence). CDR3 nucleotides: TGTGCCTTGTGGGAGTTCGAGAAACTCTTT. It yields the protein CALWEFEKLF.

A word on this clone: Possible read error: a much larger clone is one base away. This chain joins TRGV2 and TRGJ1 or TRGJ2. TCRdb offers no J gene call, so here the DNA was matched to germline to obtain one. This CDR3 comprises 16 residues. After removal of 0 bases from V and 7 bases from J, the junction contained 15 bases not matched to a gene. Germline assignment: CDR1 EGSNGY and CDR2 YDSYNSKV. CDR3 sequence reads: CATWDGLEFLEYKKLF. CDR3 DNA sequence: TGTGCCACCTGGGACGGGCTGGAGTTTTTGGAGTATAAGAAACTCTTT.

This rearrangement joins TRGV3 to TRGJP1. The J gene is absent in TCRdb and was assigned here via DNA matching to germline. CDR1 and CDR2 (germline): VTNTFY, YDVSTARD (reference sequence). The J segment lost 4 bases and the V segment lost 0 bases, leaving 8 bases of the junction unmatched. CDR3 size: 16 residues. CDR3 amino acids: CATWDRSNDTGWFKIF. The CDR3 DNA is TGTGCCACCTGGGACAGGTCGAACGACACTGGTTGGTTCAAGATATTT.

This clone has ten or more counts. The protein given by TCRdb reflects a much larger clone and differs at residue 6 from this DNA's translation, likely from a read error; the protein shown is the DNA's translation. CDR3 residues: CATWDVDYKKLF. CDR3 nucleotides: TGTGCCACCTGGGACGTGGATTATAAGAAACTCTTT. The chain links TRGV2 to TRGJ1 or TRGJ2. Here the J gene came from matching the DNA to germline, since TCRdb omits it. The CDR3 is 12 residues long. Germline V gene sequence: CDR1 EGSNGY, CDR2 YDSYNSKV. The J segment lost 5 bases and the V segment lost 2 bases, leaving 3 bases of the junction unmatched.

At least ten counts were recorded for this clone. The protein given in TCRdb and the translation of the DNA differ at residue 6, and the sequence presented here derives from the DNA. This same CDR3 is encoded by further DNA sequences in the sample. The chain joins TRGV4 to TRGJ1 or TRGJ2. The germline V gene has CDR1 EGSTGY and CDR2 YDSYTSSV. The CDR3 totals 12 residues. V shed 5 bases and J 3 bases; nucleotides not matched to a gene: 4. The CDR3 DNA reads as TGTGCCACCTGGGCGATTTATTATAAGAAACTCTTT. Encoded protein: CATWAIYYKKLF.